This TCR beta chain was found in a study of regulatory T cells in long-lasting Graves disease. The time point: newly diagnosed GD, antithyroid drugs for less than 3 months. PBMC-extracted RNA yielded the TCR library. The patient group derived from an endocrinology department in Xi'an, China. Researchers made TCR beta libraries by using iRepertoire HTBI primers and running Arm-PCR on CDR3 regions. TCRdb ran MiXCR on the multiplex PCR reads and lists one entry per CDR3 protein. The repertoire holds approximately 440,000 distinct CDR3 sequences, with around 16% as singletons. Germline values: CDR1 SGHVS, CDR2 FQNEAQ. The CDR3 length is 15 residues. The ends lost 7 bases at V and 6 bases at J; junction bases unmatched: 12. This clonotype was observed at least ten times. These data were likewise used in another study, on T cells in Graves' hyperthyroidism and ophthalmopathy.

The sample consisted of peripheral blood mononuclear cells (PBMCs), taken at new diagnosis, from a patient treated with antithyroid drugs. The TCR originated in a man aged 35 to 55 with Graves disease. The rearrangement uses TRBV7-8 and TRBJ2-1, with TRBD2 matching over 7 bases. As DNA, the CDR3 is TGTGCCAGCACCCTAAGACTAGCAGTAAGCAATGAGCAGTTCTTC. As protein: CASTLRLAVSNEQFF. The full variable domain, in which reference TRBV7-8 and TRBJ2-1 provide the parts outside the CDR3, is GAGVSQSPRYKVAKRGQDVALRCDPISGHVSLFWYQQALGQGPEFLTYFQNEAQLDKSGLPSDRFFAERPEGSVSTLKIQRTQQEDSAVYLCASTLRLAVSNEQFFGPGTRLTVL.